The source of this T cell receptor (beta chain) is a study of OX40 agonist ivuxolimab in advanced cancers. Study context: Patients were approximately 80% male with ages roughly 20 to 85, mean about 60. Notes on the study in general: CD8+ T cells averaged more expanded clones than CD4+.

The repertoire was sequenced with immunoSEQ multiplex PCR; TCRdb's copy has only in-frame clones and lacks some. The profile shows approximately 13,000 clones, about 90% of them singletons. Blood specimens came from baseline, cycle 4 day 1, and cycle 7 day 1. Turning to this clone: Its specificity is not known.

Germline V gene sequence: CDR1 SNHLY, CDR2 FYNNEI. CDR3 length: 15 amino acids. V lost 6 bases, J lost 2 bases, and 17 bases lay in between. The sequence came from an adult with an advanced solid tumor such as melanoma, head and neck, liver or kidney cancer. This chain uses TRBV2 with TRBJ2-7, with a tentative D call TRBD2 (7 bases). The sample was CD4+ or CD8+ T cells sorted from blood, taken in a trial of the OX40 agonist ivuxolimab. CDR3: CASSLRGARAYEQYF. The CDR3 DNA reads as TGTGCCAGCAGCTTACGGGGGGCCAGGGCCTACGAGCAGTACTTC.